The text below deals with one T cell receptor (beta chain). Its cognate antigen is unknown. The CDR3 has 15 amino acids. The trim removed 5 bases at V and 5 bases at J, leaving 6 bases unmatched. Germline V gene lookup returns CDR1 MGHRA and CDR2 YSYEKL. These data belong to a study of regulatory T cells in long-lasting Graves disease. As for the study in general: Persistence in Graves' disease required over 5 years of antithyroid drugs plus positive TSH receptor antibodies.

Through Arm-PCR of CDR3 regions and iRepertoire HTBI primers, TCR beta libraries were built. TCRdb redid the calling of the multiplex PCR reads with MiXCR, one entry per CDR3 protein. The sample comprises about 430,000 distinct CDR3 sequences, over 20% of which are singletons, and approximately 14% rests with the top ten. Study-level points and caveats: The TCR repertoire of persistent Graves' patients was less diverse than that of newly diagnosed ones. Sample size, which was small, may have reduced accuracy. Favored gene segments in persistent disease were TRBV28, TRBJ1-2 and TRBJ2-5.

Stated time point: persistent/refractory GD, antithyroid drugs over 5 years with positive TRAb. The TCR library used RNA extracted from PBMCs. Sequenced here: peripheral blood mononuclear cells (PBMCs), sampled when the disease was refractory, from a patient treated with antithyroid drugs. This clonotype was sampled from a female donor with Graves disease. This chain connects TRBV4-1 to TRBJ1-6, with TRBD1 matching over 7 bases. CDR3 DNA sequence: TGCGCCAGCAGCTTAGTTGGACAGGATAATTCACCCCTCCACTTT. Encoded protein: CASSLVGQDNSPLHF.